Listed below are T cell receptor beta chains from one sample, sequenced in a study of shared clonotypes between healthy human individuals. Sequencing was performed with immunoSEQ multiplex PCR; in TCRdb, only in-frame clones are kept and a portion is missing. The sample yields 760,000 or so clones, around 96% seen once. The sample comprised naive CD8+ T cells sorted from blood. The origin of the receptors is a man aged 30 to 45 in good health. Both conserved end residues are part of each CDR3. The order of the fields is V gene, J gene, clone size, D gene, CDR3 DNA, CDR3 protein. The D gene is left open where the match is weak. The size entry is marked missing in some rows and otherwise reads once, few, many or a size class.

>TRBV9|TRBJ2-1|.|.
TGTGCCAGCAGCGTAGCGGAACGGGAGAGGGTGGGGTACAATGAGCAGTTCTTC
CASSVAERERVGYNEQFF
>TRBV15|TRBJ2-7|.|TRBD2
TGTGCCACCAGCAGCGGGACTAGCGGCATGGAGCAGTACTTC
CATSSGTSGMEQYF
>TRBV29-1|TRBJ2-3|.|TRBD2
TGCAGCGTTGCAGCGAGCGGGATGACAGATACGCAGTATTTT
CSVAASGMTDTQYF
>TRBV9|TRBJ2-2|few|.
TGTGCCAGCAGCGTAGATGACACCGGGGAGCTGTTTTTT
CASSVDDTGELFF
>TRBV5-4|TRBJ2-1|once|.
TGTGCCAGCAGGGGCTCCGGGTCCCGCGTGGATGAGCAGTTCTTC
CASRGSGSRVDEQFF
>TRBV7-6|TRBJ2-2|.|TRBD2
TGTGCCAGCAGCTCCCGACTAGCGGGGAACACCGGGGAGCTGTTTTTT
CASSSRLAGNTGELFF
>TRBV19|TRBJ2-1|.|.
TGTGCCAGTAGTCCCAAGGGACCTACTTCTTACAATGAGCAGTTCTTC
CASSPKGPTSYNEQFF
>TRBV5-4|TRBJ2-3|.|.
TGTGCCAGCAGCTTCTCAACAGATACGCAGTATTTT
CASSFSTDTQYF
>TRBV5-6|TRBJ1-5|.|TRBD1
TGTGCCAGCAGCCAAATATCGGGACAGGGGGGCCAGCCCCAGCATTTT
CASSQISGQGGQPQHF
>TRBV11-2|TRBJ2-7|once|TRBD1
TGTGCCAGCAGCTTAGAGGGACAGGAGTCCTACGAGCAGTACTTC
CASSLEGQESYEQYF
>TRBV9|TRBJ1-4|.|.
TGTGCCAGCAGCGTAGGAGCTGATGAAAAACTGTTTTTT
CASSVGADEKLFF
>TRBV11-2|TRBJ2-1|once|TRBD2
TGTGCCAGCAGCCTACGGGAGGGCCTTTACAATGAGCAGTTCTTC
CASSLREGLYNEQFF
>TRBV7-2|TRBJ2-2|.|TRBD2
TGTGCCAGCAGCCTAACGACTAGCCGGGAGCTGTTTTTT
CASSLTTSRELFF
>TRBV30|TRBJ2-7|.|.
TGTGCCTGGAGTATTTTTCAGGGATACGAGCAGTACTTC
CAWSIFQGYEQYF
>TRBV7-9|TRBJ2-1|.|TRBD2
TGTGCCAGCTCCTCTAGCGGGATGCAGTTCTTC
CASSSSGMQFF
>TRBV9|TRBJ2-3|.|.
TGTGCCAGCAGCGTAACGAAAGACACCTACCTCACAGATACGCAGTATTTT
CASSVTKDTYLTDTQYF
>TRBV11-2|TRBJ1-1|.|.
TGTGCCAGCAGCCTACTCGGGAAGAACACTGAAGCTTTCTTT
CASSLLGKNTEAFF
>TRBV27|TRBJ2-7|.|TRBD1
TGTGCCAGCAGTTTATTACCGGCAGGGGGACCCTACGAGCAGTACTTC
CASSLLPAGGPYEQYF
>TRBV30|TRBJ2-7|.|TRBD1
TGTGCCCGAGACCACCCGGACGGGACAGGCTACGAGCAGTACTTC
CARDHPDGTGYEQYF
>TRBV7-9|TRBJ2-1|.|TRBD1
TGTGCCAGCAGCGAAGGGACAGTTTCCTACAATGAGCAGTTCTTC
CASSEGTVSYNEQFF
>TRBV28|TRBJ2-5|.|TRBD1
TGTGCCAGCAGCCTGACAGGGATGGCCCAAGAGACCCAGTACTTC
CASSLTGMAQETQYF
>TRBV5-6|TRBJ1-1|.|.
TGTGCCAGCAGCTTGAGGGGAACTGAAGCTTTCTTT
CASSLRGTEAFF
>TRBV27|TRBJ1-5|.|.
TGTGCCAGCAGTTTAGTAAGTACCAATCAGCCCCAGCATTTT
CASSLVSTNQPQHF
>TRBV19|TRBJ2-1|.|.
TGTGCCAGTAGTATAGGTGTAAATGAGCAGTTCTTC
CASSIGVNEQFF
>TRBV29-1|TRBJ2-7|.|.
TGCAGCGTTGTAAGCCACCCCTACGAGCAGTACTTC
CSVVSHPYEQYF
>TRBV10-2|TRBJ2-1|.|.
TGCGCCAGCAGTGAGTTACCCGGGATAGGGTACAATGAGCAGTTCTTC
CASSELPGIGYNEQFF
>TRBV15|TRBJ2-7|once|TRBD2
TGTGCCACCAGCAGAGAATCACCAGCGGGAGCCAACGAGCAGTACTTC
CATSRESPAGANEQYF
>TRBV7-2|TRBJ2-7|.|TRBD2
TGTGCCAGCAGCTTAGCTAGCGGGAGCTCCTACGAGCAGTACTTC
CASSLASGSSYEQYF
>TRBV14|TRBJ2-7|.|.
TGTGCCAGCAGCCACAGGCAGGGCACCTCCTACGAGCAGTACTTC
CASSHRQGTSYEQYF
>TRBV6-5|TRBJ2-7|.|.
TGTGCCAGCAGTTACGGGCACTCCTACGAGCAGTACTTC
CASSYGHSYEQYF
>TRBV25-1|TRBJ2-7|.|TRBD2
TGTGCCAGCAGTGAATCCCACTTGGCGGGAGCCTCCTACGAGCAGTACTTC
CASSESHLAGASYEQYF
>TRBV7-9|TRBJ2-3|once|.
TGTGCCAGCAGCCAGACGTTCCGGAGCACAGATACGCAGTATTTT
CASSQTFRSTDTQYF
>TRBV9|TRBJ2-7|.|.
TGTGCCAGCAACGAGGACAGTCCCAACGAGCAGTACTTC
CASNEDSPNEQYF
>TRBV4-3|TRBJ1-3|.|.
TGCGCCAGCAGCCAAGATGCCCTCCCCGGGGGATTCTCTGGAAACACCATATATTTT
CASSQDALPGGFSGNTIYF
>TRBV5-1|TRBJ2-1|.|.
TGCGCCAGCAGCTTGGTGGGCAGCAACAATGAGCAGTTCTTC
CASSLVGSNNEQFF
>TRBV30|TRBJ2-7|.|.
TGTGCCTGGAGTGTTACCGACTTATCCTACGAGCAGTACTTC
CAWSVTDLSYEQYF
>TRBV7-9|TRBJ2-3|.|.
TGTGCCCCCGGTGATGTTGCCGATACGCAGTATTTT
CAPGDVADTQYF
>TRBV14|TRBJ1-3|.|.
TGTGCCAGCAGCGGGACCTTTGGAGGCACCATATATTTT
CASSGTFGGTIYF
>TRBV4-1|TRBJ2-7|.|TRBD1
TGCGCCAGCAGCCAAGGGACAGGGGTATACGAGCAGTACTTC
CASSQGTGVYEQYF
>TRBV11-2|TRBJ2-1|.|.
TGTGCCAGCAGCCCCGGCGACTACAATGAGCAGTTCTTC
CASSPGDYNEQFF
>TRBV10-3|TRBJ1-3|.|.
TGTGCCATCAGCGCCTATGTAGGGCAGACACAGCTCCCTGGAAACACCATATATTTT
CAISAYVGQTQLPGNTIYF
>TRBV5-5|TRBJ2-3|once|.
TGTGCCAGCAGCTCCAGGGTGATAAGCACAGATACGCAGTATTTT
CASSSRVISTDTQYF
>TRBV7-7|TRBJ2-3|.|.
TGTGCTAGCAGCTTAGGACTGAGCACAGATACGCAGTATTTT
CASSLGLSTDTQYF
>TRBV6-5|TRBJ2-7|.|.
TGTGCCAGCGCCAAAGAGGGGCGCGGCTACGAGCAGTACTTC
CASAKEGRGYEQYF
>TRBV7-9|TRBJ1-5|.|TRBD1
TGTGCCAGCAGCGCCTCCGGGACAGGGAATAGCAATCAGCCCCAGCATTTT
CASSASGTGNSNQPQHF